Below, 10 T cell receptor beta chains from the same sample are listed, as sequenced in a study of a mutant IDH1 vaccine in newly diagnosed glioma. Their antigens remain unidentified. Time point specified: week 35, safety follow-up. Topical imiquimod was applied with each vaccine dose, which held 300 ug of mutant IDH1 20-mer peptide. Measured with immunoSEQ multiplex PCR; TCRdb has only the in-frame clones, and not every one. The repertoire includes about 68,000 clones, 80% to 85% of them detected once, and approximately 12% sits in the top ten. Specimen: PBMCs, collected from a glioma patient whose treatment included an IDH1 peptide vaccine. The source of these receptors is a man younger than 30 with glioma.

This clone was found a few times. The chain employs TRBV30 and TRBJ1-1; weak D call: TRBD1 (5 bases). The CDR3 length is 12 residues. V lost 4 bases and J 1 base, leaving 7 bases between the germline ends. CDR1 and CDR2 from the germline V gene are GTSNPN and SVGIG (reference sequence). CDR3 protein: CAWTQGNTEAFF. CDR3 sequence (DNA): TGTGCCTGGACCCAGGGGAACACTGAAGCTTTCTTT.

The chain joins TRBV5-4 to TRBJ2-1, with 11 bases lining up with TRBD2. The CDR3 runs 16 residues. Trimming took 1 base from V and 4 from J; bases not matched to a gene: 4. Germline V gives CDR1 SGHNT, CDR2 YYREEE (reference sequence). CDR3 sequence: CASSLSLAGGYNEQFF. For the CDR3, the DNA is TGTGCCAGCAGCTTGAGTCTAGCGGGGGGTTACAATGAGCAGTTCTTC.

This chain joins TRBV23-1 and TRBJ2-5; 11 nucleotides align to TRBD2. TRBV23-1 is placed among ORFs of uncertain function. With 5 bases clipped from V and 1 base from J, the junction kept 6 bases outside the gene matches. CDR3 length: 16 amino acids. Here the CDR3 reads CASSGGLAGGQETQYF. DNA of the CDR3: TGCGCCAGCAGTGGAGGGCTAGCGGGAGGCCAAGAGACCCAGTACTTC.

The chain recombines TRBV30 with TRBJ1-1; 7 bases map to TRBD1. Germline values: CDR1 GTSNPN, CDR2 SVGIG (reference sequence). The CDR3 runs 15 residues. V gave up 3 bases and J gave up 2 bases; unmatched junction bases: 9. The CDR3 protein is CAWSKPGTENTEAFF. The CDR3 DNA follows: TGTGCCTGGAGCAAACCGGGGACAGAAAACACTGAAGCTTTCTTT.

CDR3 nucleotides: TGTGCCTGGAAGACTGACCGGCATGAAAAACTGTTTTTT. The encoded protein is CAWKTDRHEKLFF. The chain recombines TRBV30 with TRBJ1-4; D remains unclear. The germline V and J ends were trimmed by 4 bases and 6 bases, with 12 bases remaining between them. CDR1 GTSNPN and CDR2 SVGIG come from the germline V gene (reference sequence). The CDR3 is made up of 13 amino acids.

The V gene is TRBV30, the J gene TRBJ2-7; 7 bases line up with TRBD2. The CDR3 sequence is 14 residues long. The V gene's germline CDR1 is GTSNPN and CDR2 SVGIG (reference sequence). Losses at the gene ends were 1 base for V and 2 bases for J; bases not matched to a gene: 5. CDR3 protein: CAWSAGGKAYEQYF. The CDR3, as DNA: TGTGCCTGGAGTGCGGGGGGTAAGGCCTACGAGCAGTACTTC.

The chain carries TRBV9 and TRBJ2-3; D call uncertain. This CDR3 contains 14 residues. Germline assignment: CDR1 SGDLS and CDR2 YYNGEE. Trimming removed 0 bases from V and 1 base from J, with 6 bases in between. The CDR3 sequence: CASSVELGTDTQYF. The CDR3 nucleotides are TGTGCCAGCAGCGTAGAACTGGGCACAGATACGCAGTATTTT.

A few counts support this clone. The V and J genes are TRBV7-2 and TRBJ1-1; D not resolved. Germline values: CDR1 SGHTA, CDR2 FQGNSA. V lost 1 base, J lost 4 bases, and 13 bases lay in between. The CDR3 loop spans 15 amino acids. The CDR3 DNA follows: TGTGCCAGCAGCTTAGTTAAGGCCCGGAGCACTGAAGCTTTCTTT. The encoded protein is CASSLVKARSTEAFF. Based on the CDR3 plus reference TRBV7-2 and TRBJ1-1, the full variable domain is GAGVSQSPSNKVTEKGKDVELRCDPISGHTALYWYRQSLGQGLEFLIYFQGNSAPDKSGLPSDRFSAERTGGSVSTLTIQRTQQEDSAVYLCASSLVKARSTEAFFGQGTRLTVV.

The rearrangement links TRBV5-8 to TRBJ2-5; 8 bases line up with TRBD2. CDR3 length: 14 amino acids. The germline CDR1 and CDR2 sequences are SGHTS and YDEGEE. V lost 5 bases to trimming and J lost 0 bases; unmatched junction nucleotides: 3. The CDR3 protein is CASSSGVNQETQYF. DNA of the CDR3: TGTGCCAGCAGTAGCGGGGTTAACCAAGAGACCCAGTACTTC. The entire variable domain, with the rest obtained from reference TRBV5-8 and TRBJ2-5, is as follows: EAGVTQSPTHLIKTRGQQATLRCSPISGHTSVYWYQQALGLGLQFLLWYDEGEERNRGNFPPRFSGRQFPNYSSELNVNALELEDSALYLCASSSGVNQETQYFGPGTRLLVL.

The chain couples TRBV13 to TRBJ2-7; 9 bases match TRBD1. Germline CDR1 is PRHDT and CDR2 is FYEKMQ (reference sequence). The V gene end was trimmed by 8 bases and the J gene end by 7 bases; junction bases not matched to a gene: 12. The CDR3 sequence is 14 residues long. CDR3 sequence (DNA): TGTGCCAGCCGTCCGGGACAGGGATCCATTGAGCAGTACTTC. It translates to CASRPGQGSIEQYF.